Listed here are 22 T cell receptor beta chains from one sample, sequenced in a study of vaccination and CD4 T cells after COVID-19. Treatment: approximately nine-day PBMC culture with coronavirus spike peptide pools or control peptides (ViraFEST assay). No cognate antigen is known for these TCRs. The Oncomine TCR Beta short-read assay was what sequenced the DNA obtained from cultured CD4+ T cells. TCRdb processed the PCR reads anew with MiXCR; each CDR3 protein has one entry. The sample lists about 11,000 distinct CDR3 sequences, approximately 52% occurring once. Sequenced material: CD4+ T cells from blood, cultured in vitro. Receptor source: a human donor who had recovered from COVID-19.

This rearrangement joins TRBV28 to TRBJ2-7; possibly TRBD1 or TRBD2 for D (5 bases each). The germline V and J ends were trimmed by 6 bases and 4 bases, with 16 bases remaining between them. In germline, CDR1 is MDHEN, CDR2 SYDVKM. This CDR3 comprises 14 residues. In nucleotides, the CDR3 is TGTGCCAGCAGCTCCCCCGGTTGGGGGTACGAGCAGTACTTC. It codes for CASSSPGWGYEQYF. The variable domain in full, with the rest retrieved from reference TRBV28 and TRBJ2-7, is DVKVTQSSRYLVKRTGEKVFLECVQDMDHENMFWYRQDPGLGLRLIYFSYDVKMKEKGDIPEGYSVSREKKERFSLILESASTNQTSMYLCASSSPGWGYEQYFGPGTRLTVT.

As DNA, the CDR3 is TGTGCCAGTCTGCAGGGGTCAGGCTCCTATAATTCACCCCTCCACTTT. Its translation is CASLQGSGSYNSPLHF. V and J are TRBV7-9 and TRBJ1-6; possible D gene TRBD1, 6 bases. Trimming pared 9 bases from V and 0 bases from J, leaving 15 bases between. CDR1 is SEHNR, CDR2 FQNEAQ, per germline (reference sequence). CDR3 size: 16 residues.

The chain uses TRBV20-1 and TRBJ1-2; D remains unclear. Germline V gene sequence: CDR1 DFQATT, CDR2 SNEGSKA (reference sequence). There are 12 residues in the CDR3. Trimming removed 6 bases at V and 8 bases at J, with 16 bases between. This CDR3 reads CSAWTGFGGYTF. CDR3 nucleotide sequence: TGCAGTGCGTGGACGGGGTTCGGCGGCTACACCTTC.

V gene TRBV20-1 combines with J gene TRBJ1-3, with unresolved D. CDR1 is DFQATT, CDR2 SNEGSKA, per germline (reference sequence). The CDR3 totals 13 residues. Trimming pared 0 bases from V and 3 bases from J, leaving 6 bases between. CDR3 in DNA: TGCAGTGCTAGAGATATAATTGGAAACACCATATATTTT. Translation gives CSARDIIGNTIYF.

The gene calls are TRBV20-1 and TRBJ2-2; a possible D gene is TRBD1 (5 bases). The V gene lost 4 bases and the J gene lost 0 bases, with 15 bases spanning the gap. The CDR3 totals 16 residues. Germline CDR1 reads DFQATT; CDR2 reads SNEGSKA (reference sequence). The CDR3 nucleotides read TGCAGTGCTACATACCCGACAGTTTCGAACACCGGGGAGCTGTTTTTT. The encoded protein is CSATYPTVSNTGELFF.

On this clonotype: A junction end diverges from the germline sequence, so it may reflect a read error. CDR3 in DNA: TGCGGTGCTAAACAAAACTCCGACAATGAGCAGTTCTTC. Protein product: CGAKQNSDNEQFF. V gene TRBV20-1 combines with J gene TRBJ2-1, with D uncertain. The CDR3 runs 13 residues. Germline V CDR1 and CDR2: DFQATT, SNEGSKA (reference sequence).

The chain employs TRBV4-1 and TRBJ1-2, with 7 positions matching TRBD1. Germline V gene data show CDR1 as MGHRA and CDR2 as YSYEKL. The CDR3 has 15 amino acids. V trimming: 4 bases; J trimming: 2 bases; junction bases outside the gene matches: 7. The CDR3 reads CASSPIDRANYGYTF. CDR3 in DNA: TGCGCCAGCAGCCCAATAGACAGGGCAAACTATGGCTACACCTTC.

The V and J genes are TRBV27 and TRBJ2-2, with 12 nucleotides matching TRBD1. Trimming cost V 6 bases and J 7 bases; bases outside gene matches: 3. The germline V gene encodes CDR1 MNHEY and CDR2 SMNVEV (reference sequence). The CDR3 loop spans 14 amino acids. The CDR3 DNA follows: TGTGCCAGCAGGGGGACAGGGGGCAACGGGGAGCTGTTTTTT. This gives the protein CASRGTGGNGELFF.

This chain links TRBV28 with TRBJ2-2; 13 nucleotides agree with TRBD2. With 7 bases clipped from V and 4 bases from J, the junction kept 9 bases outside the gene matches. The CDR3 runs to 17 residues. Germline V CDR1 and CDR2: MDHEN, SYDVKM. CDR3 in DNA: TGTGCCAGCACCGCTCCCGGACTAGCGGGAGTCACCGGGGAGCTGTTTTTT. Its translation: CASTAPGLAGVTGELFF.

This chain joins TRBV28 and TRBJ1-2; D possibly corresponds to TRBD1 (5 bases). This CDR3 has 14 amino acids. Germline V gives CDR1 MDHEN, CDR2 SYDVKM. V was shortened by 7 bases and J by 4 bases, with 16 bases between the two germline ends. CDR3 bases: TGTGCCAGCACCCCAGAGCAGGGTCTCTATGGCTACACCTTC. It specifies CASTPEQGLYGYTF.

The chain links TRBV20-1 to TRBJ2-7, with D tentatively TRBD2 (6 bases). The CDR3 runs to 13 residues. Trimming took off 3 bases at V and 4 bases at J, with 13 bases between the two ends. Germline V gives CDR1 DFQATT, CDR2 SNEGSKA (reference sequence). The CDR3 here is CSASRGSQYEQYF. In DNA, the CDR3 is TGCAGTGCTAGTCGGGGGAGTCAGTACGAGCAGTACTTC.

This chain links TRBV27 with TRBJ2-7; weak D call: TRBD1 (6 bases). Germline V gene data show CDR1 as MNHEY and CDR2 as SMNVEV (reference sequence). Trimming took 4 bases from V and 6 from J, leaving 19 bases between them. This CDR3 is built from 15 residues. CDR3 coding DNA: TGTGCCAGCAGTTCAGGACAGCCGGGGAGCAGCGAGCAGTACTTC. Translating gives CASSSGQPGSSEQYF.

The J gene is TRBJ2-2, the V gene TRBV10-3; 9 nucleotides agree with TRBD2. The germline CDR1 and CDR2 sequences are ENHRY and SYGVKD. Trimming took 2 bases from V and 0 from J; bases not matched to a gene: 1. This CDR3 comprises 16 residues. CDR3: CAISETSGSNTGELFF. The DNA for the CDR3 is TGTGCCATCAGTGAGACTAGCGGGTCGAACACCGGGGAGCTGTTTTTT.

This clonotype was detected only once. The chain has TRBV28 and TRBJ2-7; D uncertain. The germline gives CDR1 MDHEN, CDR2 SYDVKM. Trimming left V 2 bases short and J 2 bases short, with 10 bases between. The length of the CDR3 is 14 residues. As DNA, the CDR3 is TGTGCCAGCAGTTTAATTCGGGTACCCTACGAGCAGTACTTC. Translation: CASSLIRVPYEQYF.

The J gene is TRBJ2-3, the V gene TRBV5-1; TRBD1 matches 7 bases. V dropped 2 bases and J dropped 2; count of bases not matched to a gene: 5. The CDR3 loop spans 15 amino acids. The germline gives CDR1 SGHRS, CDR2 YFSETQ. CDR3 sequence: CASSLQGYHTDTQYF. As DNA, the CDR3 is TGCGCCAGCAGCTTACAGGGGTACCACACAGATACGCAGTATTTT.

This clonotype occurred once. The chain carries TRBV7-7 and TRBJ2-1; no firm D call. Trimming removed 1 base at V and 9 bases at J, with 13 bases between. Germline V CDR1 and CDR2: SSHAT, FNYEAQ (reference sequence). The length of the CDR3 is 14 residues. The CDR3 reads CASSLGTARGEQFF. The CDR3 coding sequence is TGTGCCAGCAGCTTAGGGACCGCCAGAGGTGAGCAGTTCTTC.

This clonotype is deemed large (0.1 to 1%). V gene TRBV20-1 combines with J gene TRBJ2-1; D may be TRBD2 (5 bases). The CDR3 is 13 amino acids. V gave up 5 bases and J gave up 3 bases, with 11 bases separating them. Germline V gene sequence: CDR1 DFQATT, CDR2 SNEGSKA (reference sequence). The CDR3 region is CSADRRVYNEQFF. CDR3 bases: TGCAGTGCTGATAGGCGGGTCTACAATGAGCAGTTCTTC.

The chain combines TRBV6-1 with TRBJ2-1; D gene unclear. Trimming took 6 bases from V and 10 from J, leaving 10 bases between them. Germline-derived CDR1 and CDR2 are MNHNS and SASEGT. The CDR3 consists of 11 residues. CDR3 in DNA: TGTGCCAGCAGCCGACAAGAGGAGCAGTTCTTC. Encoded protein: CASSRQEEQFF.

This clonotype was seen a handful of times. The chain carries TRBV6-1 and TRBJ2-7; 9 bases fit TRBD1. V gave up 3 bases and J gave up 2 bases; unmatched junction bases: 8. The CDR3 has 16 amino acids. CDR1 is MNHNS and CDR2 is SASEGT in the germline V gene. The CDR3 protein is CASSDQGTGNPYEQYF. In nucleotides, the CDR3 is TGTGCCAGCAGTGATCAAGGGACAGGGAATCCCTACGAGCAGTACTTC.

V and J are TRBV10-3 and TRBJ1-1, with D unresolved. The germline V and J ends were trimmed by 1 base and 0 bases, with 3 bases remaining between them. Germline CDR1 is ENHRY and CDR2 is SYGVKD. The CDR3 is made up of 13 amino acids. The DNA of the CDR3 is TGTGCCATCAGTGAGTTATTGAACACTGAAGCTTTCTTT. It is translated as CAISELLNTEAFF.

In this sample, this clonotype turned up a few times. The chain combines TRBV18 with TRBJ2-3; the D is unclear. Per germline, CDR1 KGHSH and CDR2 LQKENI. Trimming removed 3 bases from V and 0 bases from J, with 7 bases in between. The CDR3 totals 14 residues. Here the CDR3 DNA reads TGTGCCAGCTCACCCATAACAAGCACAGATACGCAGTATTTT. Residues: CASSPITSTDTQYF.

J is TRBJ2-1 and V is TRBV11-2, with D hard to call. V lost 1 base, J lost 2 bases, and 3 bases lay in between. The CDR3 length is 13 residues. Per the germline V gene, CDR1 is SGHAT and CDR2 is FQNNGV. The CDR3 region is CASSLVPYNEQFF. In DNA, the CDR3 is TGTGCCAGCAGCTTAGTCCCCTACAATGAGCAGTTCTTC.